This T cell receptor (beta chain) originates from a study of control samples from healthy donors and cancer patients. Here immunoSEQ multiplex PCR was the method, and the copy in TCRdb shows in-frame clones only, minus some. The sample includes approximately 100,000 clones, 82% of them seen just once. The CDR3 has 13 amino acids. The germline V gene has CDR1 MNHEY and CDR2 SMNVEV (reference sequence). V was cut by 4 bases and J by 4 bases, with 10 bases left in between. This clonotype was sampled from a man aged 55-75 years in good health. Sequencing was carried out using blood. The rearrangement uses TRBV27 and TRBJ1-1; D remains unclear. The CDR3 protein is CASSWAVGTEAFF. The CDR3 nucleotides read TGTGCCAGCAGTTGGGCGGTTGGCACTGAAGCTTTCTTT.